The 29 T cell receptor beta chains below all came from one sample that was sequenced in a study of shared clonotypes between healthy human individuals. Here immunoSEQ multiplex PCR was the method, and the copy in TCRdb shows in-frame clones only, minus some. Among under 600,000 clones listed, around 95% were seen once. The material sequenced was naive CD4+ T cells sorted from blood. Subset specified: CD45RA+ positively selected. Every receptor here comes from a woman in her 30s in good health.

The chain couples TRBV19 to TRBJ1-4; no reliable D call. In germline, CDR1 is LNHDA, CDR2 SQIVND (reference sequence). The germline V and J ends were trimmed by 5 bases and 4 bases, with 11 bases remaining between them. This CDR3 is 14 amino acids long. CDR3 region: CASSRRQNNEKLFF. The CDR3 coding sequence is TGTGCCAGTAGTCGCAGGCAGAATAATGAAAAACTGTTTTTT. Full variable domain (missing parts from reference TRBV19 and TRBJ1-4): DGGITQSPKYLFRKEGQNVTLSCEQNLNHDAMYWYRQDPGQGLRLIYYSQIVNDFQKGDIAEGYSVSREKKESFPLTVTSAQKNPTAFYLCASSRRQNNEKLFFGSGTQLSVL.

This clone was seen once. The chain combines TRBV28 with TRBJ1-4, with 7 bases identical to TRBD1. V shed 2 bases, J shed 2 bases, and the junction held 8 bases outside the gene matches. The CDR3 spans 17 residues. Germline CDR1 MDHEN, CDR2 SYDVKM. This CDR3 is CASSLKTGLSTNEKLFF. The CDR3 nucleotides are TGTGCCAGCAGTTTAAAGACAGGGTTGAGCACTAATGAAAAACTGTTTTTT.

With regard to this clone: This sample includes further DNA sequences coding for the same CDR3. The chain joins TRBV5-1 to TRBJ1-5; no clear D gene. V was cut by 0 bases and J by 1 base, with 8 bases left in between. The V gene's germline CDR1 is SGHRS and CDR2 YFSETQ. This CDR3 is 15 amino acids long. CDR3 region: CASSLEGLSNQPQHF. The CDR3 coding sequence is TGCGCCAGCAGCTTGGAGGGTTTGAGCAATCAGCCCCAGCATTTT.

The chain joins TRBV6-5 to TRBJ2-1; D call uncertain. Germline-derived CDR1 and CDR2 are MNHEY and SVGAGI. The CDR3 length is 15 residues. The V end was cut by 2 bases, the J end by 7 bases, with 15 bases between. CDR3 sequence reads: CASSYKGLRWNEQFF. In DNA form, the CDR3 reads TGTGCCAGCAGTTACAAAGGGCTGCGTTGGAATGAGCAGTTCTTC.

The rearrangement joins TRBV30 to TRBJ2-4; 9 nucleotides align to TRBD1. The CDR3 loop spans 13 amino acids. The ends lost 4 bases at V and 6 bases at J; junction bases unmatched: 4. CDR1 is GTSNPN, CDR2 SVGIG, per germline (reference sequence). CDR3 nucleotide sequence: TGTGCCTGGAAGACAGGGGGACGAAACATTCAGTACTTC. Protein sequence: CAWKTGGRNIQYF.

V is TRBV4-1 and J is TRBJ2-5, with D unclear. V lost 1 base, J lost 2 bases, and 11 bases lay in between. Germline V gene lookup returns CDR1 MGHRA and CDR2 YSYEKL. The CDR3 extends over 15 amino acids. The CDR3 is CASSQVPRMQETQYF. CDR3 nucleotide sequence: TGCGCCAGCAGCCAAGTACCGCGGATGCAAGAGACCCAGTACTTC.

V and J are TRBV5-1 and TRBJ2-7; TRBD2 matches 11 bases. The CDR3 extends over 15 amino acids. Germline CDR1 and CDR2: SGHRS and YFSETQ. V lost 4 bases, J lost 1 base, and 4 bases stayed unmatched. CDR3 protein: CASSQTSGISYEQYF. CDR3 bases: TGCGCCAGCAGCCAGACTAGCGGGATTTCCTACGAGCAGTACTTC. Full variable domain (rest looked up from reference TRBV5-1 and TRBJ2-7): KAGVTQTPRYLIKTRGQQVTLSCSPISGHRSVSWYQQTPGQGLQFLFEYFSETQRNKGNFPGRFSGRQFSNSRSEMNVSTLELGDSALYLCASSQTSGISYEQYFGPGTRLTVT.

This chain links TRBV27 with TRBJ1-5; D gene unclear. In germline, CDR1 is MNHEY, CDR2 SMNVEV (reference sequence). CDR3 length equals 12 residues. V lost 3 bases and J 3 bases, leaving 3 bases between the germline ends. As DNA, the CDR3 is TGTGCCAGCAGTTTCCCCAATCAGCCCCAGCATTTT. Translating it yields CASSFPNQPQHF.

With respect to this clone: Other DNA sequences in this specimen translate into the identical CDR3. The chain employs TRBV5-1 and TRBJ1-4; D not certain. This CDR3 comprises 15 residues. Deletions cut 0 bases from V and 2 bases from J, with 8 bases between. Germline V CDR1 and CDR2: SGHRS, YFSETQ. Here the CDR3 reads CASSLGGITNEKLFF. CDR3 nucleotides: TGCGCCAGCAGCTTGGGAGGGATTACTAATGAAAAACTGTTTTTT. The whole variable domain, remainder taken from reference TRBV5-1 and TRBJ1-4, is KAGVTQTPRYLIKTRGQQVTLSCSPISGHRSVSWYQQTPGQGLQFLFEYFSETQRNKGNFPGRFSGRQFSNSRSEMNVSTLELGDSALYLCASSLGGITNEKLFFGSGTQLSVL.

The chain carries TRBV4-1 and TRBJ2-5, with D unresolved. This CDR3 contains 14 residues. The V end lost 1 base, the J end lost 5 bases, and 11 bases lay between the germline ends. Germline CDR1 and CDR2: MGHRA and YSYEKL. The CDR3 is CASSQVALAETQYF. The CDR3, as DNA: TGCGCCAGCAGCCAAGTGGCTTTGGCCGAGACCCAGTACTTC.

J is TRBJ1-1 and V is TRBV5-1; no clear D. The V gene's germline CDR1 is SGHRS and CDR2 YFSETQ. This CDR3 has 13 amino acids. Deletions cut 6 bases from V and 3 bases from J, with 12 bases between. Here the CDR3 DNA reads TGCGCCAGCAATCCGGGAGCGGACACTGAAGCTTTCTTT. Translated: CASNPGADTEAFF.

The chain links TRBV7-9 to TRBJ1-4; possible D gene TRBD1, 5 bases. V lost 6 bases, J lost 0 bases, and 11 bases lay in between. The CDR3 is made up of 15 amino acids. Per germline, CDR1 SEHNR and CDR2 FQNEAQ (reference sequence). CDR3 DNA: TGTGCCAGCAGTTTCGGGGGGGCAACTAATGAAAAACTGTTTTTT. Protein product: CASSFGGATNEKLFF.

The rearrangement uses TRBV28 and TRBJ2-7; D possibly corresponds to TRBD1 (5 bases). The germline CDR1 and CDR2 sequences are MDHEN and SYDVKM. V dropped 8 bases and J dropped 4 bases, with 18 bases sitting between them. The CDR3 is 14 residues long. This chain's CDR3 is CASGPAQGEYEQYF. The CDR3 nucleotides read TGTGCCAGCGGCCCCGCGCAGGGTGAGTACGAGCAGTACTTC.

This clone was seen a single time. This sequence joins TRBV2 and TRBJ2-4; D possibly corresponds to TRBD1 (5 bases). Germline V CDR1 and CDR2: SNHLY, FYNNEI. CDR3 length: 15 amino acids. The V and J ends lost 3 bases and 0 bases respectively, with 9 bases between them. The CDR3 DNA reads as TGTGCCAGCAGTGATCTCAGGGTAGCCAAAAACATTCAGTACTTC. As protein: CASSDLRVAKNIQYF.

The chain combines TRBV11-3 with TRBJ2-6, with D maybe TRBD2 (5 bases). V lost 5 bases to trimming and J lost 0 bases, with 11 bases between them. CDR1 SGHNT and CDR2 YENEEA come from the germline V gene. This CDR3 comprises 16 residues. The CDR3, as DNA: TGTGCCAGCAGCGAGGGCACACTCTCTGGGGCCAACGTCCTGACTTTC. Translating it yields CASSEGTLSGANVLTF.

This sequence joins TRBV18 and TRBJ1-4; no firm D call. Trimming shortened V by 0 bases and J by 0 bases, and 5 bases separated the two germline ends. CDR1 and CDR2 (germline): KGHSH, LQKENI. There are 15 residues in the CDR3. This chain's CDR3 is CASSPPAATNEKLFF. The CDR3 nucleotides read TGTGCCAGCTCACCACCGGCTGCAACTAATGAAAAACTGTTTTTT. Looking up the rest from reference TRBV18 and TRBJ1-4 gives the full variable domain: NAGVMQNPRHLVRRRGQEARLRCSPMKGHSHVYWYRQLPEEGLKFMVYLQKENIIDESGMPKERFSAEFPKEGPSILRIQQVVRGDSAAYFCASSPPAATNEKLFFGSGTQLSVL.

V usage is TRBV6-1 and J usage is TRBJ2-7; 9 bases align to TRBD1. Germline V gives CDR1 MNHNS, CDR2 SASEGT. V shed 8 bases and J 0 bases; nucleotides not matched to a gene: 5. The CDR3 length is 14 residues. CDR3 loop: CASSKDRGSYEQYF. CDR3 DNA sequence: TGTGCCAGCTCTAAGGACAGGGGCTCCTACGAGCAGTACTTC.

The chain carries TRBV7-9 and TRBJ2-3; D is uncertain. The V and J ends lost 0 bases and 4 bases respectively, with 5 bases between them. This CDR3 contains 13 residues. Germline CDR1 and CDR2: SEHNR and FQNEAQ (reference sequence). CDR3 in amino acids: CASSLAPADTQYF. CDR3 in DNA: TGTGCCAGCAGCTTAGCGCCGGCAGATACGCAGTATTTT.

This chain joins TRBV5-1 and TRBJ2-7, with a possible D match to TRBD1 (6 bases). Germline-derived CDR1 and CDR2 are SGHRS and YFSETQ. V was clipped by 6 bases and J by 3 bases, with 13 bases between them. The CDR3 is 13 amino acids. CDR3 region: CASNQQGSYEQYF. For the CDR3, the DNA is TGCGCCAGCAATCAACAGGGAAGCTACGAGCAGTACTTC.

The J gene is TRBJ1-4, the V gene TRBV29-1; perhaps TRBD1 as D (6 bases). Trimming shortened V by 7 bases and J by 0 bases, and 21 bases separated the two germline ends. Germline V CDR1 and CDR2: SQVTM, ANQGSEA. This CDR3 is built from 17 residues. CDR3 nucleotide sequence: TGCAGCGCTACGACCGCGGACAGCATTTCAACTAATGAAAAACTGTTTTTT. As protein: CSATTADSISTNEKLFF. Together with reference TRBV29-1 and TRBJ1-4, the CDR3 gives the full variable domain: SAVISQKPSRDICQRGTSLTIQCQVDSQVTMMFWYRQQPGQSLTLIATANQGSEATYESGFVIDKFPISRPNLTFSTLTVSNMSPEDSSIYLCSATTADSISTNEKLFFGSGTQLSVL.

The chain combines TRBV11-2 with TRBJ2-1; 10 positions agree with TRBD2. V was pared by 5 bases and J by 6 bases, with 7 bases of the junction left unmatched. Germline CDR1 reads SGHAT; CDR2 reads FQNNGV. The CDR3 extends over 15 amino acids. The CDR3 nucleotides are TGTGCCAGCAGCCTCAGCGGGAGGGTGGTCAATGAGCAGTTCTTC. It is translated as CASSLSGRVVNEQFF. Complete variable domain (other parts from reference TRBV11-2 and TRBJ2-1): EAGVAQSPRYKIIEKRQSVAFWCNPISGHATLYWYQQILGQGPKLLIQFQNNGVVDDSQLPKDRFSAERLKGVDSTLKIQPAKLEDSAVYLCASSLSGRVVNEQFFGPGTRLTVL.

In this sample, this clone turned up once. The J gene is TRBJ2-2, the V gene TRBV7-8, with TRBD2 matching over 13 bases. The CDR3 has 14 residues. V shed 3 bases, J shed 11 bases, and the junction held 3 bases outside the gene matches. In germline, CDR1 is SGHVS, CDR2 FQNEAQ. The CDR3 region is CASSLRTSGRELFF. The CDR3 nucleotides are TGTGCCAGCAGCTTGAGGACTAGCGGGAGAGAGCTGTTTTTT.

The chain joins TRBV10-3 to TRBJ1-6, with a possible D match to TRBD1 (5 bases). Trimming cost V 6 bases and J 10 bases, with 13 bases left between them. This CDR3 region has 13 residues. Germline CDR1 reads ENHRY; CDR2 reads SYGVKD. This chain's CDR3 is CAIRAGWTSPLHF. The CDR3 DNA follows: TGTGCCATCAGGGCAGGGTGGACGTCACCCCTCCACTTT.

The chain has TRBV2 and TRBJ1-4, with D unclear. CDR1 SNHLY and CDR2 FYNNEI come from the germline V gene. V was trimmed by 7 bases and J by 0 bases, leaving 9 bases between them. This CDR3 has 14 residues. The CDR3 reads CASTDPTTNEKLFF. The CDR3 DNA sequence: TGTGCCAGCACCGATCCCACAACTAATGAAAAACTGTTTTTT.

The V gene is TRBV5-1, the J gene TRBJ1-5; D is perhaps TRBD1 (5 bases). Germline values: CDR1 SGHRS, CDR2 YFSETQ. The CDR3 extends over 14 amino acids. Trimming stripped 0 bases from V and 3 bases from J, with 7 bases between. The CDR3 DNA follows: TGCGCCAGCAGCTTGGGACAGTTCAATCAGCCCCAGCATTTT. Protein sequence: CASSLGQFNQPQHF.

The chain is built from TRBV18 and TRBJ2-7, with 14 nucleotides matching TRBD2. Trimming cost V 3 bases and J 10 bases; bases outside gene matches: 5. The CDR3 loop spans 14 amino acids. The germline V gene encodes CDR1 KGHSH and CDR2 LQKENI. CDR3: CASSPNGTSGSQYF. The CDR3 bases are TGTGCCAGCTCACCGAACGGGACTAGCGGGAGTCAGTACTTC.

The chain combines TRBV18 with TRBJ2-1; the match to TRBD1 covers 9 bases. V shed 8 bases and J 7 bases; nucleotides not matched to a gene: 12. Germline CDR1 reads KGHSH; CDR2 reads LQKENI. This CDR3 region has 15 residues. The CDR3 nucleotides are TGTGCCAGCCCTCCGGGACAGGGTTGGTTTAATGAGCAGTTCTTC. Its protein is CASPPGQGWFNEQFF. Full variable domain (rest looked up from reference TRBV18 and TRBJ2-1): NAGVMQNPRHLVRRRGQEARLRCSPMKGHSHVYWYRQLPEEGLKFMVYLQKENIIDESGMPKERFSAEFPKEGPSILRIQQVVRGDSAAYFCASPPGQGWFNEQFFGPGTRLTVL.

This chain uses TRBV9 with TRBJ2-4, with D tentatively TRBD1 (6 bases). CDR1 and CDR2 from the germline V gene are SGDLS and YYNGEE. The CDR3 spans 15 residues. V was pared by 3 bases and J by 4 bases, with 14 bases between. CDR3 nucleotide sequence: TGTGCCAGCAGCGCCTCAGGGGCGGTGAAAAACATTCAGTACTTC. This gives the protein CASSASGAVKNIQYF.

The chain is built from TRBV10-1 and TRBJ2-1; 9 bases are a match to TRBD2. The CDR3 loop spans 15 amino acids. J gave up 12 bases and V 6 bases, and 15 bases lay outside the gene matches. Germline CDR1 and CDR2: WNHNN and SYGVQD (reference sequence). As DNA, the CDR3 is TGCGCCAGCAGCCGTGTAGCGGGGGCCTCCGGGGGGCAGTTCTTC. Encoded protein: CASSRVAGASGGQFF.